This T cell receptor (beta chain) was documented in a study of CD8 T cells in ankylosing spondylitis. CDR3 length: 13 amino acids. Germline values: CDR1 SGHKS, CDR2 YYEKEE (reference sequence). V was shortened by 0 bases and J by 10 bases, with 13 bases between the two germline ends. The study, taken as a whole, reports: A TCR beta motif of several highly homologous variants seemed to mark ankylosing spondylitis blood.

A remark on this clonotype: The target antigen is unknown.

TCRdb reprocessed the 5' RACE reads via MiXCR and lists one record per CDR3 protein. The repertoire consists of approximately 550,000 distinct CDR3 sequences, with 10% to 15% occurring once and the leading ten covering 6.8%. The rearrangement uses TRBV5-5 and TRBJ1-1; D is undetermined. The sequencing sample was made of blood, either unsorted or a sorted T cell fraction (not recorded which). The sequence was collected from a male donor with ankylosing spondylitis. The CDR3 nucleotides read TGTGCCAGCAGCTTGGAGTTTAGGGTTGGAGCTTTCTTT. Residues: CASSLEFRVGAFF.